This TCR beta chain emerged from a study of CD8 T cells in Susac syndrome. Study-level points and caveats: The study admitted that it had a relatively small number of individuals in its TCR sequencing and HLA analysis.

Negative isolation was applied to CD8+ and CD4+ T cells, and FACS enrichment was applied to TEMRA cells. CDR1 LGHNA and CDR2 YSLEER come from the germline V gene. With 0 bases removed from V and 0 bases from J, the gap between germline ends came to 9 bases. The CDR3 is 15 residues long. Worth noting for this clonotype: Its target is not known.

RNA, at about 0.45 to 1 ug, was reverse transcribed with random hexamers. An immunoSEQ multiplex PCR generated amplified TCR beta CDR3 products spanning 54 Vbeta and 13 Jbeta. TCRdb itself ran the immunoSEQ multiplex PCR reads through MiXCR, one entry per CDR3 protein. Of about 300,000 distinct CDR3 sequences in the sample, 75% to 90% were seen once. The sequenced material came from CD8+ T cells from PBMCs. This clonotype originated in a human donor with multiple sclerosis. The chain carries TRBV4-3 and TRBJ2-7; no firm D call. The CDR3 here is CASSQEDQVSYEQYF. In DNA form, the CDR3 reads TGCGCCAGCAGCCAAGAGGACCAGGTCTCCTACGAGCAGTACTTC.